This is a list of T cell receptor beta chains from one sample in a study of regulatory T cells in long-lasting Graves disease. TCRdb reanalysed the multiplex PCR reads using MiXCR and keeps one entry per CDR3 protein. Here the sample spans around 450,000 distinct CDR3 sequences, 20% to 25% being singletons. The sequenced sample was peripheral blood mononuclear cells (PBMCs), obtained when the disease was refractory, from a patient treated with antithyroid drugs. These receptors were collected from a female donor with Graves disease. Both conserved end residues are part of each CDR3. Fields, in order: clone size, J gene, D gene, V gene, CDR3 DNA, CDR3 protein. The D gene is left open where the match is weak. Size is omitted from some rows. Given values are once, few, many or a class for expanded clones.

NA | TRBJ2-7 | TRBD2 | TRBV20-1 | TGCAGTGCAGGGACTAGCGGTAACGCCGCCTACGAGCAGTACTTC | CSAGTSGNAAYEQYF
NA | TRBJ1-1 | TRBD1 | TRBV14 | TGTGCCAGCAGCCCGTATCCGTTGGACAGGGTCTCGCAAGCTTTCTTT | CASSPYPLDRVSQAFF
few | TRBJ2-7 | TRBD2 | TRBV12-3/TRBV12-4 | TGTGCCAGCAGTCACCTGGGCGGGGGGGCCTACGAGCAGTACTTC | CASSHLGGGAYEQYF
many | TRBJ2-5 | TRBD2 | TRBV28 | TGTGCCAGCAGCCCCCTCGGACTAGCGGAAGAGACCCAGTACTTC | CASSPLGLAEETQYF
many | TRBJ2-5 | TRBD1 | TRBV28 | TGTGCCAGCTCAGGGGGGGGGACAGGGCCCTTCGAGGAGACCCAGTACTTC | CASSGGGTGPFEETQYF
many | TRBJ1-2 | NA | TRBV4-1 | TGCGCCAGCAGCCTTGAGCAACTTAACTATGGCTACACCTTC | CASSLEQLNYGYTF
few | TRBJ2-7 | NA | TRBV4-1 | TGCGCCAGCAGCCTACTGACAGTTTCCTACGAGCAGTACTTC | CASSLLTVSYEQYF
many | TRBJ1-4 | NA | TRBV28 | TGTGCCAGCAGTTCCCGGGAGGGGGGTACTAATGAAAAACTGTTTTTT | CASSSREGGTNEKLFF
NA | TRBJ2-5 | NA | TRBV29-1 | TGCAGCGCGAGAGGGACGGTCAGACAAGAGACCCAGTACTTC | CSARGTVRQETQYF
NA | TRBJ2-3 | TRBD1 | TRBV6-2/TRBV6-3 | TGTGCCAGCAGTTTGGACAGGGCGAGCACAGATACGCAGTATTTT | CASSLDRASTDTQYF
few | TRBJ1-1 | TRBD1 | TRBV19 | TGTGCCAGTAGTATGAACAGGGGAGGGCCTGAAGCTTTCTTT | CASSMNRGGPEAFF
many | TRBJ1-1 | NA | TRBV2 | TGTGCCAGCAGTGACCGGGGATCTGAAGCTTTCTTT | CASSDRGSEAFF
few | TRBJ2-5 | NA | TRBV24-1 | TGTGCCACCAGTGACTCTGGGATGAGAGAGACCCAGTACTTC | CATSDSGMRETQYF
many | TRBJ1-6 | TRBD1 | TRBV12-3/TRBV12-4 | TGTGCCAGCAGTTTACAGGGGGATTCACCCCTCCACTTT | CASSLQGDSPLHF
few | TRBJ1-6 | NA | TRBV7-9 | TGTGCCAGCAGCCCCTGGGACGGATATTCACCCCTCCACTTT | CASSPWDGYSPLHF
many | TRBJ1-1 | TRBD1 | TRBV5-1 | TGCGCCAGCAGCCAGGACAGGGTCGCGTGGGGCACTGAAGCTTTCTTT | CASSQDRVAWGTEAFF
many | TRBJ1-5 | NA | TRBV6-2/TRBV6-3 | TGTGCCAGCAGCCCCCGCTGGGGATCCTTAATATCAAGCAATCAGCCCCAGCATTTT | CASSPRWGSLISSNQPQHF
many | TRBJ2-5 | TRBD1 | TRBV6-1 | TGTGCCAGCAGTGAGGGACAGGGATGGTATGCAGAGACCCAGTACTTC | CASSEGQGWYAETQYF
NA | TRBJ2-6 | TRBD1 | TRBV29-1 | TGCAGCGGTGGGACAGCCCCTACTGGGGCCAACGTCCTGACTTTC | CSGGTAPTGANVLTF
many | TRBJ2-2 | TRBD1 | TRBV2 | TGTGCCAGCAGACACGGACAGGGGGCTGGCGGGGAGCTGTTTTTT | CASRHGQGAGGELFF
few | TRBJ2-7 | NA | TRBV27 | TGTGCCAGCAGCCCATTTCGGACAGCCTACGAGCAGTACTTC | CASSPFRTAYEQYF
NA | TRBJ1-3 | NA | TRBV6-1 | TGTGCCAGCAGGAAGGGAAACACCATATATTTT | CASRKGNTIYF
NA | TRBJ2-6 | NA | TRBV9 | TGTGCCAGCAGCGTACGTCCCATCTCTGGGGCCAACGTCCTGACTTTC | CASSVRPISGANVLTF
NA | TRBJ2-2 | NA | TRBV6-1 | TGTGCCAGCAGTCAACTTACCGGGGAGCTGTTTTTT | CASSQLTGELFF
few | TRBJ1-1 | NA | TRBV11-2 | TGCGCCAGCAGTCTTAATCCAGGGGAACGGAACACTGAAGCTTTCTTT | CASSLNPGERNTEAFF
many | TRBJ1-2 | NA | TRBV5-5 | TGTGCCAGCAGCTTATGGCGGACTAACTATGGCTACACCTTC | CASSLWRTNYGYTF
few | TRBJ1-6 | NA | TRBV30 | TGTGCCTGGAACCGAGAGTCTCGCCTCCACTTT | CAWNRESRLHF
many | TRBJ1-1 | TRBD1 | TRBV27 | TGTGCCAGCAGTTGGACAGGGGCAGGGTACACTGAAGCTTTCTTT | CASSWTGAGYTEAFF
NA | TRBJ2-3 | TRBD2 | TRBV28 | TGTGCCAGCAGTTTTGCATGGACTAGCGGGAACACAGATACGCAGTATTTT | CASSFAWTSGNTDTQYF
many | TRBJ2-2 | TRBD1 | TRBV2 | TGTGCCAGCAGTCCCGGACAGGGACGGGAGCTGTTTTTT | CASSPGQGRELFF
NA | TRBJ2-7 | NA | TRBV2 | TGTGCCAGCAGGGGACCTCCAGGGTACGAGCAGTACTTC | CASRGPPGYEQYF
few | TRBJ1-3 | NA | TRBV28 | TGTGCCAGCAGTTTTGGTGAGACTGGAAACACCATATATTTT | CASSFGETGNTIYF
few | TRBJ2-7 | NA | TRBV7-9 | TGTGCCAGCAGCTTAGCTCTCGGTTTCTTGGACGAGCAGTACTTC | CASSLALGFLDEQYF
NA | TRBJ2-7 | TRBD2 | TRBV10-3 | TGTGCCATCAGACCGGGACTAGCGGGGGTATCCTACGAGCAGTACTTC | CAIRPGLAGVSYEQYF
many | TRBJ2-5 | NA | TRBV15 | TGTGCCACCAGCAGGCCGACCATGCAGGGAGAGACCCAGTACTTC | CATSRPTMQGETQYF
many | TRBJ1-2 | TRBD1 | TRBV12-3/TRBV12-4 | TGTGCCAGCAGTGTGTTCGGGACAGGGGTTAAGGGCTACACCTTC | CASSVFGTGVKGYTF
many | TRBJ2-7 | NA | TRBV6-1 | TGTGCCAGTCTACGGGGGTCCTCCTACGAGCAGTACTTC | CASLRGSSYEQYF
few | TRBJ1-2 | TRBD1 | TRBV4-1 | TGCGCCAGCAGCCGGAGGAATAGCGGGACAGGGAAACCCTTTAACTATGGCTACACCTTC | CASSRRNSGTGKPFNYGYTF
few | TRBJ1-5 | TRBD1 | TRBV6-6 | TGTGCCCGCAGTTACTCGGGGAGACAGGGTGGTAGCGTAGGCAATCAGCCCCAGCATTTT | CARSYSGRQGGSVGNQPQHF
many | TRBJ2-5 | NA | TRBV12-3/TRBV12-4 | TGTGCCAGCAGTTCCCGTAGGACAGTCGGAGAGACCCAGTACTTC | CASSSRRTVGETQYF
many | TRBJ2-5 | TRBD1 | TRBV7-2 | TGTGCCAGCAGCGTACAGGGGTCCGAGACCCAGTACTTC | CASSVQGSETQYF
many | TRBJ2-5 | NA | TRBV7-2 | TGTGCCAGCAGCTTAGAAGCGGGCGGGACCTGGGCCCAGTACTTC | CASSLEAGGTWAQYF
NA | TRBJ2-3 | TRBD2 | TRBV2 | TGTGCCAGCAGTGATAATGGACTAGCGGGGGCCACAGATACGCAGTATTTT | CASSDNGLAGATDTQYF
few | TRBJ2-7 | NA | TRBV29-1 | TGCAGCGTTGAATTGGGGCAGGGCTACGAGCAGTACTTC | CSVELGQGYEQYF
many | TRBJ2-5 | NA | TRBV20-1 | TGCAGTGCTAGAGAGCGTTTGGAGACCCAGTACTTC | CSARERLETQYF
NA | TRBJ1-3 | NA | TRBV28 | TGTGCCAGCAGCTTATGGCAGAGCTCTGGAAACACCATATATTTT | CASSLWQSSGNTIYF
many | TRBJ2-5 | TRBD2 | TRBV6-1 | TGTGCCAGCAACCGCCCGGCGGGGGGGATTCGGGAGACCCAGTACTTC | CASNRPAGGIRETQYF
many | TRBJ2-5 | NA | TRBV24-1 | TGTGCCACCAGTGACGTGACAGGTTATCAAGAGACCCAGTACTTC | CATSDVTGYQETQYF
many | TRBJ2-5 | NA | TRBV6-2/TRBV6-3 | TGTGCCAGCAGTTCCCACCGGGAGACCCAGTACTTC | CASSSHRETQYF
few | TRBJ2-2 | TRBD1 | TRBV6-1 | TGTGCCTGCAGGGGGTCCTTATTCCCCGGGGAGCTGTTTTTT | CACRGSLFPGELFF
many | TRBJ1-2 | NA | TRBV6-1 | TGTGCCAGCAGTGAAGCTACGGGTGGCTACACCTTC | CASSEATGGYTF
NA | TRBJ2-7 | NA | TRBV5-1 | TGCGCCAGCAGCTTGGAGGCAGCTAGCTCCTACGAGCAGTACTTC | CASSLEAASSYEQYF
NA | TRBJ1-3 | TRBD1 | TRBV7-6 | TGTGCCAGCAGCAAGGGACAGGGGGCGTCTGGAAACACCATATATTTT | CASSKGQGASGNTIYF
many | TRBJ1-5 | NA | TRBV28 | TGTGCCAGCAGTTTATATCCCAAGCCCCAGCATTTT | CASSLYPKPQHF